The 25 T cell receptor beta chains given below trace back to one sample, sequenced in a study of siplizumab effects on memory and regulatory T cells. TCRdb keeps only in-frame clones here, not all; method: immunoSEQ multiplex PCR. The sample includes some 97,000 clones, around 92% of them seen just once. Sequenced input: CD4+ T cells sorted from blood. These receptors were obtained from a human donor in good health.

Here the CDR3 reads CASTPGADNRSNQPQHF. In DNA, the CDR3 is TGCGCCAGCACTCCCGGCGCAGACAATCGGAGCAATCAGCCCCAGCATTTT. The chain employs TRBV5-1 and TRBJ1-5; D gene uncertain. This CDR3 region has 17 residues. Germline V lookup: CDR1 SGHRS, CDR2 YFSETQ. V was pared by 6 bases and J by 1 base, with 20 bases between.

The chain's CDR3 is CASSLGTSLGEQYF. The CDR3 DNA reads as TGTGCCAGCAGCCTCGGGACTAGCCTAGGGGAGCAGTACTTC. The rearrangement joins TRBV7-2 to TRBJ2-7; 9 bases match TRBD2. This CDR3 contains 14 residues. Unmatched junction bases numbered 9, after V lost 5 bases and J lost 7 bases. Germline V gene data show CDR1 as SGHTA and CDR2 as FQGNSA.

In DNA form, the CDR3 reads TGTGCCAGCAGCAAACAGGGGGCGGCGGACACTGAAGCTTTCTTT. As protein: CASSKQGAADTEAFF. This chain joins TRBV6-6 and TRBJ1-1; 9 positions match TRBD1. The junction had 8 bases not matched to a gene; V was cut back by 6 bases and J by 3 bases. This CDR3 comprises 15 residues. Germline V gene sequence: CDR1 MNHNY, CDR2 SVGAGI (reference sequence).

CDR3 loop: CASSVGLAPNTGELFF. In DNA, the CDR3 is TGTGCCAGCAGCGTAGGTTTAGCTCCGAACACCGGGGAGCTGTTTTTT. The chain is built from TRBV9 and TRBJ2-2; D is uncertain. This CDR3 has 16 residues. Germline CDR1 is SGDLS and CDR2 is YYNGEE. V was trimmed by 0 bases and J by 0 bases, leaving 9 bases between them.

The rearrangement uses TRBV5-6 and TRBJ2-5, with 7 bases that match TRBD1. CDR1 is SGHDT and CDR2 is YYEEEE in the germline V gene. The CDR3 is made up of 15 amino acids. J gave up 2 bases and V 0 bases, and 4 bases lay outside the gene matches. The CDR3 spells CASSLGQGIQETQYF. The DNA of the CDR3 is TGTGCCAGCAGCTTGGGACAGGGTATACAAGAGACCCAGTACTTC.

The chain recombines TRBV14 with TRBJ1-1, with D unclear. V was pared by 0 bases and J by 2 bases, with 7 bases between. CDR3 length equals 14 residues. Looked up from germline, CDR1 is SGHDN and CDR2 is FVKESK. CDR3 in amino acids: CASSQDTVNTEAFF. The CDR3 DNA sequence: TGTGCCAGCAGCCAAGATACGGTTAACACTGAAGCTTTCTTT.

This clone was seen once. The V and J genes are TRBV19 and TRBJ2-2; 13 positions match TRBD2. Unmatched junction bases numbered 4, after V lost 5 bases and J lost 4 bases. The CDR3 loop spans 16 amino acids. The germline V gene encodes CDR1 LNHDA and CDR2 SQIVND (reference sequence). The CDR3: CASSLRLAGGTGELFF. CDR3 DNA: TGTGCCAGTAGTCTTAGACTAGCGGGGGGCACCGGGGAGCTGTTTTTT.

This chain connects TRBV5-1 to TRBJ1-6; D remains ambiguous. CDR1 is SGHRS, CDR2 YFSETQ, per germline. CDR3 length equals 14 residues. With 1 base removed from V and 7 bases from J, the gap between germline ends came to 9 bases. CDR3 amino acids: CASSLLAGNSPLHF. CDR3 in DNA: TGCGCCAGCAGCTTGTTGGCAGGAAATTCACCCCTCCACTTT.

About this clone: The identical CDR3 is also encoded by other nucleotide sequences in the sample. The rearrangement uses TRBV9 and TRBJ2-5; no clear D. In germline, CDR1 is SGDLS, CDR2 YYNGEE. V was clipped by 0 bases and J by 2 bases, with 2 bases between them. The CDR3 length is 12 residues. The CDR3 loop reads CASSVEQETQYF. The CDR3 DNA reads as TGTGCCAGCAGCGTAGAACAAGAGACCCAGTACTTC. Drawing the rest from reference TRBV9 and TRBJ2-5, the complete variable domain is DSGVTQTPKHLITATGQRVTLRCSPRSGDLSVYWYQQSLDQGLQFLIQYYNGEERAKGNILERFSAQQFPDLHSELNLSSLELGDSALYFCASSVEQETQYFGPGTRLLVL.

The CDR3 DNA is TGTGCCAGCAGCCCTGGGGGGTCTAATGAAAAACTGTTTTTT. Translating gives CASSPGGSNEKLFF. The rearrangement joins TRBV5-6 to TRBJ1-4, with D possibly matching TRBD1 (5 bases). From germline, CDR1 is SGHDT and CDR2 YYEEEE. Trimming took off 4 bases at V and 3 bases at J, with 10 bases between the two ends. The length of the CDR3 is 14 residues.

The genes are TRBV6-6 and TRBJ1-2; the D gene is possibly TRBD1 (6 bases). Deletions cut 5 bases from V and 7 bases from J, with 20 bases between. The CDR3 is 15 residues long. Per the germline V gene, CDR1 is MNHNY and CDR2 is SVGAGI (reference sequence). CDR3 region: CASSPPSNGQLGYTF. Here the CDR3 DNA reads TGTGCCAGCAGTCCCCCATCAAACGGACAGCTTGGCTACACCTTC.

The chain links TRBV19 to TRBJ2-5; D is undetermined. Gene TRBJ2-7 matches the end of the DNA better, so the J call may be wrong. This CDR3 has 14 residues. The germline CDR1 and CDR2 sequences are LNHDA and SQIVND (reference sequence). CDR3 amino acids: CASSRSPLTNEQYF. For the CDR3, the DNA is TGTGCCAGTTCCCGATCCCCTTTAACTAACGAGCAGTACTTC.

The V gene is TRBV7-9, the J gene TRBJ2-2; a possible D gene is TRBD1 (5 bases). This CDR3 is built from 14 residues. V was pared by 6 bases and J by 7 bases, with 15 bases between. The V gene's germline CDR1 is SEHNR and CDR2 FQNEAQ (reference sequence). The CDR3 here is CASSWAGAGGELFF. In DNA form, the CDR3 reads TGTGCCAGCAGTTGGGCTGGGGCTGGCGGGGAGCTGTTTTTT.

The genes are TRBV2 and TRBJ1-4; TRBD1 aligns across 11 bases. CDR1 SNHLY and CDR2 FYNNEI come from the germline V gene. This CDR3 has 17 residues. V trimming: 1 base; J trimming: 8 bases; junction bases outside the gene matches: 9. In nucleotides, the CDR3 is TGTGCCAGCAGTGAAGTTCCGTCTGGGACAGGGGGAGAAAAACTGTTTTTT. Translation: CASSEVPSGTGGEKLFF.

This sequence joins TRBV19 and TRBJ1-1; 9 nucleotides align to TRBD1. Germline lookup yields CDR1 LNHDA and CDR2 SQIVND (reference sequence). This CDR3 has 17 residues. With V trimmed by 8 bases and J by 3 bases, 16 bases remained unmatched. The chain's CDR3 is CASRKRAQGAKDTEAFF. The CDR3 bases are TGTGCCAGTCGGAAAAGAGCACAGGGGGCGAAGGACACTGAAGCTTTCTTT. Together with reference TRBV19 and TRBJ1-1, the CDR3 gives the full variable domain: DGGITQSPKYLFRKEGQNVTLSCEQNLNHDAMYWYRQDPGQGLRLIYYSQIVNDFQKGDIAEGYSVSREKKESFPLTVTSAQKNPTAFYLCASRKRAQGAKDTEAFFGQGTRLTVV.

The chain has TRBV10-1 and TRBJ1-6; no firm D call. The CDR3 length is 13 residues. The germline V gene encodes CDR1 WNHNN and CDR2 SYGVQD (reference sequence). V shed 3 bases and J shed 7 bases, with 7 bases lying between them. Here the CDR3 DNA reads TGCGCCAGCAGTGACGGAATGAATTCACCCCTCCACTTT. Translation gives CASSDGMNSPLHF.

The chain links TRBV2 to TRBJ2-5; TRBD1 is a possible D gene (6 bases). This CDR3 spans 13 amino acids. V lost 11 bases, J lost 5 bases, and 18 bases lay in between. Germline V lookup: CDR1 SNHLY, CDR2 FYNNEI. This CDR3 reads CAGTIQGGETQYF. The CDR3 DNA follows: TGTGCCGGGACCATACAGGGCGGGGAGACCCAGTACTTC.

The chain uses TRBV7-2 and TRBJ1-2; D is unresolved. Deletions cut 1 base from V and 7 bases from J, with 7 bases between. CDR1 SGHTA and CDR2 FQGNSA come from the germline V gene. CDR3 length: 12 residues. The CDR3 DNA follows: TGTGCCAGCAGCTTAGTAAGGTTTGGCTACACCTTC. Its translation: CASSLVRFGYTF.

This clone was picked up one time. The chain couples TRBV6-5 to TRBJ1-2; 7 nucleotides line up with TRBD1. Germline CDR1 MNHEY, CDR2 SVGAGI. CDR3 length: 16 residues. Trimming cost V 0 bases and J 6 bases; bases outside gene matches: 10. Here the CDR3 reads CASSYSSLDRADGYTF. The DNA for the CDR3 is TGTGCCAGCAGTTACTCGTCTTTAGACAGGGCGGATGGCTACACCTTC.

CDR3 loop: CASRSGGDYGYTF. The CDR3 DNA reads as TGCGCCAGCCGCTCCGGGGGAGACTATGGCTACACCTTC. V and J are TRBV4-3 and TRBJ1-2, with a tentative D call TRBD1 (5 bases). Deletions cut 8 bases from V and 3 bases from J, with 13 bases between. The CDR3 is made up of 13 amino acids. The germline V gene encodes CDR1 LGHNA and CDR2 YSLEER.

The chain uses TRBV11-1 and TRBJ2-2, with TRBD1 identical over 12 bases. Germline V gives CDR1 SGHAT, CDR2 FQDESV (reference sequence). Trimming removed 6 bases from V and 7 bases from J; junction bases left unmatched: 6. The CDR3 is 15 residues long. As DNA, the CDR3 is TGTGCCAGCAGTACCGGGACAGGGGGCAGCGGGGAGCTGTTTTTT. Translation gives CASSTGTGGSGELFF.

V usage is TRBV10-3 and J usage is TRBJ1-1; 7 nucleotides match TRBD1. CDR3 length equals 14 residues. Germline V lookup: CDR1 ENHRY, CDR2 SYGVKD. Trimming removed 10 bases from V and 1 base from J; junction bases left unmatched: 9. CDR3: CASMEDRQNTEAFF. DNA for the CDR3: TGTGCCAGCATGGAGGACAGGCAGAACACTGAAGCTTTCTTT.

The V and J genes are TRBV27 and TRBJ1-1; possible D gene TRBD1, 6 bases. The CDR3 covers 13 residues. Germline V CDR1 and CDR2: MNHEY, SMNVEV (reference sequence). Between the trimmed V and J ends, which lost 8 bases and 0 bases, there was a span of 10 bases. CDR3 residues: CASWGQLNTEAFF. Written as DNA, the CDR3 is TGTGCCAGCTGGGGGCAGTTGAACACTGAAGCTTTCTTT.

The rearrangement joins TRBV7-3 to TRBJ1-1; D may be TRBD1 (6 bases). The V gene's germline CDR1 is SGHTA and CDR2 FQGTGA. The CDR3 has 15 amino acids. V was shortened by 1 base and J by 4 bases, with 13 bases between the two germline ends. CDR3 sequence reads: CASSLIGQRVTEAFF. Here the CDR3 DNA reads TGTGCCAGCAGCTTAATAGGACAGAGGGTCACTGAAGCTTTCTTT.

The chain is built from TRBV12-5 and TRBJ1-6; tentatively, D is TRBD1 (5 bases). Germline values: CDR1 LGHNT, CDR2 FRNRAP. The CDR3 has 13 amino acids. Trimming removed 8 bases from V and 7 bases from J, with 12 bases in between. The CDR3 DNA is TGTGCTAGTTCTGCAGAGGGGAATTCACCCCTCCACTTT. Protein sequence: CASSAEGNSPLHF.